The entry below gives a single T cell receptor beta chain sequence along with its context. Antigen specificity is unknown. This entry comes from a study of T cells expressing NK-cell markers. For the study at large: In the group of eight sequenced donors, seven were HCMV-seropositive and one was seronegative. Notes on the study in general: NKG2C+ dominant clonotype frequencies in five to seven donors were roughly 1.0-8% of CD8+ T cells.

This CDR3 is 17 amino acids long. Germline CDR1 is DFQATT and CDR2 is SNEGSKA (reference sequence). Following a re-call of the 5' RACE reads, TCRdb has one entry per CDR3 protein and lacks DNA. The listing contains over 150,000 distinct CDR3 sequences. This clonotype originated in a woman aged 50 to 60 in good health. Input material: blood T cells: a sorted CD56 or NKG2C T cell subset, CD4+ or CD8+ T cells, or bulk PBMC T cells (not recorded which). This chain joins TRBV20-1 and TRBJ2-1; TCRdb reports TRBD1, a call that lacks DNA to check it against. This CDR3 is CSARGGQGPLEDNEQFF.